The 32 T cell receptor beta chains below come from one sample, sequenced in a study of cytomegalovirus exposure and HLA in healthy donors. A multiplex PCR was run with 60 Vbeta primers and 13 Jbeta primers. Repertoires were generated with immunoSEQ multiplex PCR, while TCRdb's copy carries only in-frame clones and drops some. The data contain approximately 97,000 clones, 75% to 80% of them singletons. The source material was PBMCs. The receptor source for this set is a male donor in good health and CMV-seropositive.

Comment on this clone: The same CDR3 is also encoded by other DNA sequences in this sample. The CDR3 coding sequence is TGCGCCAGCAGCCGGGGGACAGGGGATAATGAAAAACTGTTTTTT. Translated, it gives CASSRGTGDNEKLFF. This chain connects TRBV5-1 to TRBJ1-4; 10 bases line up with TRBD1. CDR1 SGHRS and CDR2 YFSETQ come from the germline V gene. The junction had 4 bases not matched to a gene; V was cut back by 4 bases and J by 4 bases. CDR3 length equals 15 residues.

The J gene is TRBJ2-6, the V gene TRBV27; D might be TRBD2 (6 bases). V was cut by 4 bases and J by 2 bases, with 27 bases left in between. Germline V gives CDR1 MNHEY, CDR2 SMNVEV (reference sequence). The CDR3 is made up of 21 amino acids. CDR3 sequence (DNA): TGTGCCAGCAGTTCCCCAAGCCGGCCGGGACTTCAAGCCCCTGGGGCCAACGTCCTGACTTTC. This gives the protein CASSSPSRPGLQAPGANVLTF.

This clone was observed a handful of times. V gene TRBV11-2 combines with J gene TRBJ2-1; TRBD2 is a possible D gene (6 bases). The CDR3 has 11 amino acids. Trimming cost V 5 bases and J 12 bases, with 11 bases left between them. CDR1 is SGHAT, CDR2 FQNNGV, per germline. CDR3 coding DNA: TGTGCCAGCAGCCTACGGGACTGGCAGTTCTTC. Encoded protein: CASSLRDWQFF.

The gene calls are TRBV4-1 and TRBJ1-5; no definite D call. The CDR3 totals 15 residues. V gave up 1 base and J gave up 9 bases, with 16 bases separating them. The germline CDR1 and CDR2 sequences are MGHRA and YSYEKL. The CDR3 here is CASSQVSGPGWPQHF. Written as DNA, the CDR3 is TGCGCCAGCAGCCAAGTATCCGGGCCGGGGTGGCCCCAGCATTTT.

This chain connects TRBV9 to TRBJ1-1, with D tentatively TRBD1 (5 bases). Between the trimmed V and J ends, which lost 3 bases and 0 bases, there was a span of 15 bases. The V gene's germline CDR1 is SGDLS and CDR2 YYNGEE. This CDR3 has 16 amino acids. CDR3 loop: CASSGGWGLMNTEAFF. As DNA, the CDR3 is TGTGCCAGCAGCGGGGGTTGGGGCCTTATGAACACTGAAGCTTTCTTT. Complete variable domain (other parts from reference TRBV9 and TRBJ1-1): DSGVTQTPKHLITATGQRVTLRCSPRSGDLSVYWYQQSLDQGLQFLIQYYNGEERAKGNILERFSAQQFPDLHSELNLSSLELGDSALYFCASSGGWGLMNTEAFFGQGTRLTVV.

The chain couples TRBV6-5 to TRBJ2-5, with D perhaps matching TRBD1 (6 bases). TRBJ2-7 explains the end of the DNA better; the J call may be wrong. The CDR3 runs to 15 residues. Germline-derived CDR1 and CDR2 are MNHEY and SVGAGI. The CDR3: CASSSGHRSSYEQYF. For the CDR3, the DNA is TGTGCCAGCAGCTCGGGACACCGAAGCTCCTACGAGCAGTACTTC.

The chain employs TRBV7-3 and TRBJ2-1; 11 bases fit TRBD2. With 2 bases clipped from V and 3 bases from J, the junction kept 3 bases outside the gene matches. CDR1 SGHTA and CDR2 FQGTGA come from the germline V gene. The CDR3 contains 16 residues. The CDR3 loop is CASSLPGTSGYNEQFF. The CDR3 nucleotides are TGTGCCAGCAGCTTACCCGGGACTAGCGGCTACAATGAGCAGTTCTTC.

In regard to this clone: This sample also contains other DNA sequences that code for the same CDR3. V usage is TRBV28 and J usage is TRBJ2-7, with 8 nucleotides matching TRBD2. CDR3 size: 13 residues. V shed 8 bases, J shed 4 bases, and the junction held 7 bases outside the gene matches. CDR1 is MDHEN, CDR2 SYDVKM, per germline. CDR3 bases: TGTGCCAGCCGTACGAGCGGGAGTTACGAGCAGTACTTC. Translated, it gives CASRTSGSYEQYF.

The chain employs TRBV9 and TRBJ2-3; the match to TRBD2 covers 7 bases. The germline V gene has CDR1 SGDLS and CDR2 YYNGEE. V dropped 4 bases and J dropped 7; count of bases not matched to a gene: 9. The CDR3 sequence is 14 residues long. As DNA, the CDR3 is TGTGCCAGCAGCTTCAGACTAGCCCAAAATACGCAGTATTTT. This codes for CASSFRLAQNTQYF.

The V and J genes are TRBV6-6 and TRBJ2-2, with 7 bases matching TRBD1. The CDR3 sequence is 13 residues long. After removal of 6 bases from V and 4 bases from J, the junction contained 2 bases not matched to a gene. CDR1 and CDR2 (germline): MNHNY, SVGAGI (reference sequence). The CDR3 loop is CASRRGPTGELFF. The CDR3 DNA follows: TGTGCCAGCAGGAGGGGGCCCACCGGGGAGCTGTTTTTT.

The chain recombines TRBV27 with TRBJ1-5; no definite D call. Germline V gene data show CDR1 as MNHEY and CDR2 as SMNVEV (reference sequence). The ends were cut back, 8 bases at V and 0 bases at J, with 8 bases in the middle. The CDR3 contains 13 residues. In DNA form, the CDR3 reads TGTGCCAGCGGCCCATATAGCAATCAGCCCCAGCATTTT. Protein sequence: CASGPYSNQPQHF.

This clone has a handful of counts. The genes are TRBV9 and TRBJ1-2; 7 positions agree with TRBD1. The V gene's germline CDR1 is SGDLS and CDR2 YYNGEE. The CDR3 contains 15 residues. The trim removed 2 bases at V and 4 bases at J, leaving 8 bases unmatched. For the CDR3, the DNA is TGTGCCAGCAGCGTCACAGACAGGGCCATCTATGGCTACACCTTC. This gives the protein CASSVTDRAIYGYTF.

Turning to this clone: This sample includes further DNA sequences coding for the same CDR3. The chain carries TRBV27 and TRBJ2-1; D remains ambiguous. This CDR3 comprises 15 residues. CDR1 and CDR2 from the germline V gene are MNHEY and SMNVEV (reference sequence). V lost 5 bases to trimming and J lost 0 bases, with 11 bases between them. The chain's CDR3 is CASSITSSSYNEQFF. DNA of the CDR3: TGTGCCAGCAGTATAACATCAAGCTCCTACAATGAGCAGTTCTTC.

The V and J genes are TRBV7-3 and TRBJ2-2; TRBD2 aligns across 8 bases. Germline assignment: CDR1 SGHTA and CDR2 FQGTGA. CDR3 length equals 17 residues. Unmatched junction bases numbered 10, after V lost 5 bases and J lost 2 bases. The CDR3 is CASSLSGTSSNTGELFF. DNA of the CDR3: TGTGCCAGCAGCCTCTCCGGGACTAGTAGTAACACCGGGGAGCTGTTTTTT.

The gene calls are TRBV18 and TRBJ2-3, with 7 bases fitting TRBD1. The CDR3 loop spans 15 amino acids. The germline CDR1 and CDR2 sequences are KGHSH and LQKENI. The junction had 4 bases not matched to a gene; V was cut back by 2 bases and J by 2 bases. The CDR3 here is CASSPNRGPTDTQYF. The DNA of the CDR3 is TGTGCCAGCTCACCAAACAGGGGTCCCACAGATACGCAGTATTTT. Variable domain in full (rest from reference TRBV18 and TRBJ2-3): NAGVMQNPRHLVRRRGQEARLRCSPMKGHSHVYWYRQLPEEGLKFMVYLQKENIIDESGMPKERFSAEFPKEGPSILRIQQVVRGDSAAYFCASSPNRGPTDTQYFGPGTRLTVL.

This sequence joins TRBV6-1 and TRBJ2-2; 7 bases are shared with TRBD1. Germline loops: CDR1 MNHNS, CDR2 SASEGT. This CDR3 region has 14 residues. V shed 1 base, J shed 5 bases, and the junction held 1 base outside the gene matches. The CDR3: CASSEGQGTGELFF. Written as DNA, the CDR3 is TGTGCCAGCAGTGAAGGACAGGGAACCGGGGAGCTGTTTTTT.

The rearrangement uses TRBV28 and TRBJ2-7; the match to TRBD1 covers 7 bases. J was trimmed by 0 bases and V by 6 bases; bases with no gene match: 2. CDR3 length equals 13 residues. Per the germline V gene, CDR1 is MDHEN and CDR2 is SYDVKM. The CDR3, as DNA: TGTGCCAGCAGGGGGACAGTCTCCTACGAGCAGTACTTC. Protein product: CASRGTVSYEQYF.

This clone was seen only a few times. The chain employs TRBV4-1 and TRBJ2-1; TRBD2 agrees at 7 bases. The CDR3 length is 14 residues. V gave up 1 base and J gave up 8 bases; unmatched junction bases: 5. The germline gives CDR1 MGHRA, CDR2 YSYEKL. DNA for the CDR3: TGCGCCAGCAGCCAAGGTGGGGGGGGATATGAGCAGTTCTTC. This codes for CASSQGGGGYEQFF.

The chain couples TRBV4-1 to TRBJ2-1, with 9 bases identical to TRBD2. The CDR3 loop spans 14 amino acids. V lost 4 bases and J lost 8; bases outside the gene matches: 6. Germline V lookup: CDR1 MGHRA, CDR2 YSYEKL. Here the CDR3 DNA reads TGCGCCAGCAGCCTAGCGGGAGCCATGGATGAGCAGTTCTTC. Translating gives CASSLAGAMDEQFF.

In this sample, this clone turned up once. The chain uses TRBV4-2 and TRBJ2-7; 10 bases are a match to TRBD1. CDR3 length equals 16 residues. The junction had 10 bases not matched to a gene; V was cut back by 4 bases and J by 4 bases. CDR1 and CDR2 from the germline V gene are LGHNA and YNFKEQ. For the CDR3, the DNA is TGTGCCAGCAGCCCGGTCGCCGGGACAGGGGCTTACGAGCAGTACTTC. Protein sequence: CASSPVAGTGAYEQYF.

The chain recombines TRBV5-1 with TRBJ2-1; D perhaps matches TRBD2 (5 bases). Germline lookup yields CDR1 SGHRS and CDR2 YFSETQ. The CDR3 covers 13 residues. Trimming removed 4 bases from V and 6 bases from J, with 11 bases in between. In DNA form, the CDR3 reads TGCGCCAGCAGCCGGGCGGGCCTCAATGAGCAGTTCTTC. Protein sequence: CASSRAGLNEQFF.

With regard to this clone: Other DNA sequences of this sample code for an identical CDR3. The CDR3 DNA is TGTGCCAGCAGCTTAAGCGAAAAACTGTTTTTT. This codes for CASSLSEKLFF. The rearrangement uses TRBV7-9 and TRBJ1-4, with unresolved D. Germline CDR1 is SEHNR and CDR2 is FQNEAQ (reference sequence). With 2 bases removed from V and 8 bases from J, the gap between germline ends came to 3 bases. This CDR3 spans 11 amino acids.

The chain employs TRBV10-2 and TRBJ2-7; possibly TRBD1 for D (6 bases). Germline CDR1 and CDR2: WSHSY and SAAADI. The CDR3 length is 13 residues. V was trimmed by 0 bases and J by 6 bases, leaving 9 bases between them. CDR3 in amino acids: CASSESQGSEQYF. In DNA, the CDR3 is TGCGCCAGCAGTGAGTCCCAGGGGAGCGAGCAGTACTTC.

The chain employs TRBV7-9 and TRBJ2-2; possibly TRBD2 for D (7 bases). Per germline, CDR1 SEHNR and CDR2 FQNEAQ (reference sequence). V lost 5 bases and J lost 6, with 13 bases in between. The CDR3 covers 14 residues. CDR3 DNA sequence: TGTGCCAGCAGCCCCTGGGAGGGGGCCGGGGAGCTGTTTTTT. It yields the protein CASSPWEGAGELFF.

This clone was recorded a few times. The identical CDR3 is also encoded by other nucleotide sequences in the sample. The chain employs TRBV7-2 and TRBJ2-5; TRBD2 agrees at 7 bases. V was clipped by 3 bases and J by 3 bases; unmatched bases: 1. Germline-derived CDR1 and CDR2 are SGHTA and FQGNSA. This CDR3 region has 13 residues. The CDR3 DNA reads TGTGCCAGCAGCTTTGCGGGAGAAGAGACCCAGTACTTC. This encodes CASSFAGEETQYF.

V usage is TRBV28 and J usage is TRBJ1-2; TRBD1 matches at 7 bases. Germline V gene data show CDR1 as MDHEN and CDR2 as SYDVKM. J lost 8 bases, V lost 4 bases, and 16 bases had no gene match. This CDR3 has 16 residues. The CDR3 is CASSSFIGRGRGGYTF. CDR3 sequence (DNA): TGTGCCAGCAGTTCATTCATCGGTAGGGGGCGCGGGGGCTACACCTTC.

The genes are TRBV29-1 and TRBJ1-4, with D uncertain. V lost 4 bases, J lost 4 bases, and 10 bases lay in between. The CDR3 has 13 residues. The germline gives CDR1 SQVTM, CDR2 ANQGSEA. CDR3 DNA: TGCAGCGTTGTTGGGGAGGTTAATGAAAAACTGTTTTTT. As protein: CSVVGEVNEKLFF.

The chain carries TRBV5-1 and TRBJ2-1; 9 nucleotides agree with TRBD1. The CDR3 has 15 amino acids. The germline V gene encodes CDR1 SGHRS and CDR2 YFSETQ. J gave up 5 bases and V 4 bases, and 7 bases lay outside the gene matches. For the CDR3, the DNA is TGCGCCAGCAGCACAACAGGGGGCATAAACAATGAGCAGTTCTTC. This encodes CASSTTGGINNEQFF.

V gene TRBV18 combines with J gene TRBJ1-2, with D unresolved. The CDR3 totals 15 residues. Germline V CDR1 and CDR2: KGHSH, LQKENI. The ends were cut back, 0 bases at V and 4 bases at J, with 12 bases in the middle. The CDR3 DNA reads TGTGCCAGCTCACCACCGACCCAGACGGGCTATGGCTACACCTTC. This translates into CASSPPTQTGYGYTF. The whole variable domain, remainder taken from reference TRBV18 and TRBJ1-2, is NAGVMQNPRHLVRRRGQEARLRCSPMKGHSHVYWYRQLPEEGLKFMVYLQKENIIDESGMPKERFSAEFPKEGPSILRIQQVVRGDSAAYFCASSPPTQTGYGYTFGSGTRLTVV.

The chain couples TRBV6-5 to TRBJ2-7; D is possibly TRBD1 (5 bases). In germline, CDR1 is MNHEY, CDR2 SVGAGI. The V gene lost 5 bases and the J gene lost 4 bases, with 18 bases spanning the gap. The CDR3 extends over 15 amino acids. CDR3 region: CASSAGYLAEYEQYF. The CDR3 nucleotides are TGTGCCAGCAGTGCAGGGTATCTGGCGGAGTACGAGCAGTACTTC.

The V call is TRBV27, the J call TRBJ2-7, with 10 positions matching TRBD1. Germline-derived CDR1 and CDR2 are MNHEY and SMNVEV (reference sequence). V trimming: 6 bases; J trimming: 0 bases; junction bases outside the gene matches: 17. This CDR3 has 19 residues. CDR3 region: CASRSRGQGIIGGSYEQYF. The DNA for the CDR3 is TGTGCCAGCAGATCGAGGGGACAGGGGATTATTGGGGGCTCCTACGAGCAGTACTTC.

This sequence joins TRBV5-1 and TRBJ2-2; 8 bases align to TRBD1. Germline lookup yields CDR1 SGHRS and CDR2 YFSETQ. The CDR3 extends over 17 amino acids. V was clipped by 3 bases and J by 4 bases; unmatched bases: 11. The CDR3 DNA reads as TGCGCCAGCAGCTCCCACGCAGGGGGCGCGCGCACCGGGGAGCTGTTTTTT. Translated: CASSSHAGGARTGELFF.